These T cell receptor beta chains were read from a single sample in a study of cytomegalovirus exposure and HLA in healthy donors. The repertoire was sequenced with immunoSEQ multiplex PCR; TCRdb's copy has only in-frame clones and lacks some. The data contain about 120,000 clones, roughly 82% of them singletons. Sequenced: PBMCs. The source of these receptors is a woman in her late teens or twenties in good health and CMV-seronegative. The CDR3 runs from the conserved cysteine through the conserved F or W. A D gene is named only where the DNA matches it firmly. Clone size appears in some rows only: once, few, many, or a class for an expanded clone.

cdr3_aa cdr3_nt j_call v_call d_call clone_size
CASSRTGNYGYTF TGTGCCAGCAGCCGGACAGGGAACTATGGCTACACCTTC TRBJ1-2 TRBV7-9 TRBD1 -
CASRVGTGYTEAFF TGTGCCAGTCGCGTCGGGACAGGGTACACTGAAGCTTTCTTT TRBJ1-1 TRBV19 TRBD1 once
CASSLYPGTSEQYF TGTGCCAGCAGCCTCTATCCAGGGACATCCGAGCAGTACTTC TRBJ2-7 TRBV6-4 - few
CASSNREGPYEQYF TGTGCCAGCAGTAACAGGGAGGGGCCCTACGAGCAGTACTTC TRBJ2-7 TRBV27 - -
CASSQESTSGRETQYF TGCGCCAGCAGCCAAGAAAGTACTAGCGGACGAGAGACCCAGTACTTC TRBJ2-5 TRBV4-1 TRBD2 -
CASSVGSSYNEQFF TGTGCCAGCAGCGTAGGTAGCAGCTACAATGAGCAGTTCTTC TRBJ2-1 TRBV9 - once
CASRPSASWSTEAFF TGTGCCAGCAGACCCTCGGCGTCCTGGAGCACTGAAGCTTTCTTT TRBJ1-1 TRBV6-5 - -
CASSLTGGGNQPQHF TGCGCCAGCAGCCTGACAGGAGGAGGCAATCAGCCCCAGCATTTT TRBJ1-5 TRBV5-1 - few
CASSNAGGREKLFF TGTGCCAGCAGTAACGCAGGGGGCAGGGAAAAACTGTTTTTT TRBJ1-4 TRBV2 TRBD1 once
CASNPTGIPEAFF TGTGCCAGTAATCCCACGGGTATCCCTGAAGCTTTCTTT TRBJ1-1 TRBV19 - -
CASSFSTGNEQFF TGTGCCAGCAGTTTCTCGACGGGAAATGAGCAGTTCTTC TRBJ2-1 TRBV27 - -
CASGTSGSMYEQYF TGCGCCAGCGGGACTAGCGGATCGATGTACGAGCAGTACTTC TRBJ2-7 TRBV5-1 TRBD2 -
CASSPGTEYGYTF TGCGCCAGCAGCCCCGGGACAGAATATGGCTACACCTTC TRBJ1-2 TRBV5-1 TRBD1 -
CASSLGLAGALSYEQYF TGCGCCAGCAGCCTCGGACTAGCGGGAGCCCTCTCCTACGAGCAGTACTTC TRBJ2-7 TRBV5-1 TRBD2 -
CSVEGGVVYEQYF TGCAGCGTTGAAGGGGGGGTGGTTTACGAGCAGTACTTC TRBJ2-7 TRBV29-1 - -
CASSFRQGVIGNEQFF TGCGCCAGCAGCTTCCGACAGGGTGTTATAGGGAATGAGCAGTTCTTC TRBJ2-1 TRBV4-1 TRBD1 -
CASSWSYEQYF TGTGCCAGCAGCTGGAGCTACGAGCAGTACTTC TRBJ2-7 TRBV7-8 - -
CASSLWQGSSYEQYF TGTGCCAGCAGCTTATGGCAGGGGAGCTCCTACGAGCAGTACTTC TRBJ2-7 TRBV11-2 - once
CASSAGTGRQPQHF TGTGCCAGCAGTGCTGGGACAGGGAGGCAGCCCCAGCATTTT TRBJ1-5 TRBV6-1 TRBD1 -
CASRWGQGGMDEQFF TGTGCCAGCCGATGGGGACAGGGGGGAATGGATGAGCAGTTCTTC TRBJ2-1 TRBV18 TRBD1 -
CASSLLPGNQPQHF TGTGCCAGCAGTTTACTCCCGGGGAATCAGCCCCAGCATTTT TRBJ1-5 TRBV27 - -
CASGLGQGGGNAIYF TGTGCTAGTGGTTTGGGACAGGGAGGAGGAAACGCCATATATTTT TRBJ1-3 TRBV12-5 TRBD1 -
CASSGGRNSPLHF TGTGCCAGCAGCGGGGGGCGTAATTCACCCCTCCACTTT TRBJ1-6 TRBV9 - -
CASSLGGLAGEGEQYF TGTGCCAGCAGCTTAGGGGGACTAGCGGGAGAGGGCGAGCAGTACTTC TRBJ2-7 TRBV11-2 TRBD2 -
CASSESGDYGYTF TGTGCCAGCAGCGAAAGCGGCGATTATGGCTACACCTTC TRBJ1-2 TRBV27 - -
CASSQGRDRWNTEAFF TGCGCCAGCAGCCAAGGGAGGGACCGCTGGAACACTGAAGCTTTCTTT TRBJ1-1 TRBV4-3 - -
CASSATKGLFTDTQYF TGTGCCAGCAGCGCCACTAAAGGACTATTCACAGATACGCAGTATTTT TRBJ2-3 TRBV9 - -
CASSLGLGKNQPQHF TGTGCCAGCAGCTTGGGACTAGGTAAGAATCAGCCCCAGCATTTT TRBJ1-5 TRBV5-6 - -
CATSRDNYEQYF TGTGCCACCAGCAGAGACAACTACGAGCAGTACTTC TRBJ2-7 TRBV15 - -
CASSLAMGLSGNTIYF TGTGCCAGCAGCTTAGCTATGGGGCTCTCTGGAAACACCATATATTTT TRBJ1-3 TRBV7-8 - -
CAISDLDREETEAFF TGCGCCATCAGTGACTTAGACAGGGAGGAAACTGAAGCTTTCTTT TRBJ1-1 TRBV10-3 TRBD1 -
CASSPGQGRTEAFF TGTGCCAGCAGCCCAGGACAGGGCAGAACTGAAGCTTTCTTT TRBJ1-1 TRBV7-2 TRBD1 -
CASSLLIRDYGYTF TGTGCCAGCAGCTTACTAATCAGGGACTATGGCTACACCTTC TRBJ1-2 TRBV7-2 - -
CASSDRTGGFSPLHF TGTGCCAGCAGTGACAGGACAGGGGGCTTTTCACCCCTCCACTTT TRBJ1-6 TRBV2 TRBD1 -
CASIEDREETQYF TGTGCCAGCATTGAGGACAGGGAAGAGACCCAGTACTTC TRBJ2-5 TRBV25-1 TRBD1 -
CAISESTGVETQYF TGTGCCATCAGTGAGTCGACAGGGGTAGAGACCCAGTACTTC TRBJ2-5 TRBV10-3 TRBD1 -
CASSFRLTSGSNEQYF TGCGCCAGCAGCTTCCGGCTGACTAGCGGGAGTAACGAGCAGTACTTC TRBJ2-7 TRBV5-1 TRBD2 -
CASSFTGLVGEKLFF TGCGCCAGCAGCTTCACGGGTTTAGTTGGTGAAAAACTGTTTTTT TRBJ1-4 TRBV5-1 - -
CASTTEETQYF TGTGCCAGCACCACGGAAGAGACCCAGTACTTC TRBJ2-5 TRBV2 - once
CASSYGANYGYTF TGTGCCAGCAGTTACGGGGCGAACTATGGCTACACCTTC TRBJ1-2 TRBV6-5 - once
CASSGTAQETQYF TGTGCCAGCAGCGGGACAGCACAAGAGACCCAGTACTTC TRBJ2-5 TRBV5-4 TRBD1 -
CASSFNRERSGELFF TGTGCCAGCAGCTTTAACAGGGAACGGTCCGGGGAGCTGTTTTTT TRBJ2-2 TRBV7-6 - once
CASSLVPTGDTQYF TGTGCCAGCAGTTTAGTCCCCACGGGGGATACGCAGTATTTT TRBJ2-3 TRBV27 - few
CASSPRSWEGPLMNTEAFF TGCGCCAGCAGCCCCCGTTCGTGGGAGGGGCCCCTAATGAACACTGAAGCTTTCTTT TRBJ1-1 TRBV5-1 - -
CASSPGTGNTIYF TGCGCCAGCAGCCCAGGGACTGGAAACACCATATATTTT TRBJ1-3 TRBV5-1 - -
CASSSRSSGANVLTF TGTGCCAGCAGCTCCCGGAGCTCTGGGGCCAACGTCCTGACTTTC TRBJ2-6 TRBV7-3 - -
CASSVDRGWGTGIQGNEQFF TGTGCCAGCAGCGTAGACAGGGGCTGGGGTACAGGGATACAAGGGAATGAGCAGTTCTTC TRBJ2-1 TRBV9 TRBD1 -
CASSLETGTGRGITFYEQYF TGTGCCAGCAGCTTAGAAACCGGGACAGGGAGAGGGATAACCTTCTACGAGCAGTACTTC TRBJ2-7 TRBV7-6 TRBD1 once
CASSSYGGAGSGYTF TGTGCCAGCAGCTCCTACGGCGGGGCAGGATCTGGCTACACCTTC TRBJ1-2 TRBV7-2 - -
CASIPVRASGANGLTF TGTGCCAGCATCCCGGTTCGGGCCTCTGGGGCCAACGGCCTGACTTTC TRBJ2-6 TRBV7-2 - -
CAWSVGGSGANVLTF TGTGCCTGGAGTGTGGGGGGATCTGGGGCCAACGTCCTGACTTTC TRBJ2-6 TRBV30 - -
CASSTRQGATKNSPLHF TGTGCCAGCAGTACCAGACAGGGGGCAACGAAGAATTCACCCCTCCACTTT TRBJ1-6 TRBV27 TRBD1 -
CASSSTRGPSAYEQYF TGTGCCAGCAGCTCTACAAGGGGCCCGTCGGCCTACGAGCAGTACTTC TRBJ2-7 TRBV5-6 - -
CASSIPQREREETQYF TGTGCCAGTAGTATCCCCCAGCGGGAGAGGGAAGAGACCCAGTACTTC TRBJ2-5 TRBV19 TRBD2 -
CASTTIPGLYNEQFF TGTGCCAGCACGACCATCCCGGGACTTTACAATGAGCAGTTCTTC TRBJ2-1 TRBV9 - once
CASSLYGGTGTNSPLHF TGCGCCAGCAGCTTGTATGGAGGGACAGGGACTAATTCACCCCTCCACTTT TRBJ1-6 TRBV5-1 TRBD1 -
CASSESTESNQPQHF TGTGCCAGCAGTGAAAGCACAGAAAGCAATCAGCCCCAGCATTTT TRBJ1-5 TRBV2 - -